The 4 T cell receptor beta chains presented below share a single source sample, sequenced in a study of graft-versus-host responses after intestinal transplantation. These receptors' antigens are unknown. Generated by immunoSEQ multiplex PCR, the TCRdb table keeps only in-frame clones and is missing some. The sample holds more than 95,000 clones, over 75% seen once. Source: unstimulated CD4+ T cells sorted from spleen or lymph node cells, taken before intestinal transplant. These receptors were obtained from a human donor who received an intestinal transplant.

J is TRBJ2-5 and V is TRBV25-1; 12 bases are shared with TRBD1. Germline V gene data show CDR1 as MGHDK and CDR2 as SYGVNS. This CDR3 region has 16 residues. The V gene end was trimmed by 4 bases and the J gene end by 4 bases; junction bases not matched to a gene: 7. For the CDR3, the DNA is TGTGCCAGCAGTGCTGGGACAGGGGGCGTGAGAGAGACCCAGTACTTC. Translated: CASSAGTGGVRETQYF.

The chain links TRBV6-5 to TRBJ1-3; the D gene is possibly TRBD1 (5 bases). The length of the CDR3 is 16 residues. CDR1 is MNHEY, CDR2 SVGAGI, per germline. V was cut by 4 bases and J by 0 bases, with 13 bases left in between. CDR3 bases: TGTGCCAGCAGTTGGGCGCCAGGGTTCTCTGGAAACACCATATATTTT. Translation: CASSWAPGFSGNTIYF.

V usage is TRBV4-3 and J usage is TRBJ1-2; possibly TRBD1 for D (5 bases). The CDR3 spans 14 residues. The germline gives CDR1 LGHNA, CDR2 YSLEER. Trimming pared 0 bases from V and 4 bases from J, leaving 9 bases between. CDR3 sequence: CASSQEAGIYGYTF. CDR3 nucleotides: TGCGCCAGCAGCCAAGAGGCAGGGATCTATGGCTACACCTTC.

This sequence joins TRBV5-1 and TRBJ2-1; weak D call: TRBD1 (6 bases). The V end was cut by 0 bases, the J end by 5 bases, with 15 bases between. The CDR3 is made up of 16 amino acids. Germline CDR1 reads SGHRS; CDR2 reads YFSETQ. The DNA of the CDR3 is TGCGCCAGCAGCTTGGCGTTACAGGGAACCGACAATGAGCAGTTCTTC. This gives the protein CASSLALQGTDNEQFF.